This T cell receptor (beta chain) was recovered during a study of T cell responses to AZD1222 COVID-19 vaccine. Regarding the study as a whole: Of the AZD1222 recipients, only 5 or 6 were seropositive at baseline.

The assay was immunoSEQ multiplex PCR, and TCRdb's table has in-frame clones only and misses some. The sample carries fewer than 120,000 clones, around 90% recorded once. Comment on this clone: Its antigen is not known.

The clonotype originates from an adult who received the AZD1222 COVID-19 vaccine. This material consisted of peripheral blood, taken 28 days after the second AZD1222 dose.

The CDR3 nucleotides are TGCGCCAGCAGCCGGGAAAGCACAGATACGCAGTATTTT. Translating gives CASSRESTDTQYF. This chain uses TRBV5-1 with TRBJ2-3; D possibly corresponds to TRBD2 (5 bases). CDR3 length equals 13 residues. Germline-derived CDR1 and CDR2 are SGHRS and YFSETQ. The V end lost 4 bases, the J end lost 0 bases, and 6 bases lay between the germline ends.